A selection of T cell receptor beta chains follows, all from one sample in a study of T cells in Graves' hyperthyroidism and ophthalmopathy. TCRdb re-called the multiplex PCR reads through MiXCR, storing one row per CDR3 protein. The sample lists 490,000 or so distinct CDR3 sequences; around a fifth were seen once. The sample comprised blood. These TCRs come from an older woman with Graves' ophthalmopathy. Both conserved end residues are part of each CDR3. The D gene is left open where the match is weak. Clone size appears in some rows only: once, few, many, or a class for an expanded clone.

j_call clone_size d_call v_call cdr3_aa cdr3_nt
TRBJ2-1 many NA TRBV7-2 CASSPPAAPGQFF TGTGCCAGCAGCCCCCCAGCGGCTCCAGGGCAGTTCTTC
TRBJ1-5 NA NA TRBV20-1 CSARAGANQPQHF TGCAGTGCTAGAGCAGGGGCCAATCAGCCCCAGCATTTT
TRBJ2-1 NA TRBD2 TRBV20-1 CSASQPGLAGGNNEQLF TGCAGTGCTAGTCAACCGGGACTAGCGGGAGGCAACAATGAGCAGCTCTTC
TRBJ2-7 NA TRBD1 TRBV18 CASSPQGATNEQYF TGTGCCAGCTCACCACAGGGGGCGACGAACGAGCAGTACTTC
TRBJ2-5 many NA TRBV20-1 CSARERITQETQYF TGCAGTGCTAGAGAGAGGATTACACAAGAGACCCAGTACTTC
TRBJ2-7 few NA TRBV7-2 CASSFGLNNEQYF TGTGCCAGCAGCTTCGGGCTTAACAACGAGCAGTACTTC
TRBJ1-1 few NA TRBV20-1 CSARPKGGINTEAFF TGCAGTGCTCGACCTAAAGGAGGGATTAACACTGAAGCTTTCTTT
TRBJ2-2 NA NA TRBV7-8 CASSSTRRENTGELFF TGTGCCAGCAGCTCGACTAGGAGGGAGAACACCGGGGAGCTGTTTTTT
TRBJ1-5 NA NA TRBV12-3/TRBV12-4 CASSLLGKDQPQHF TGTGCCAGCAGTCTGTTAGGGAAAGATCAGCCCCAGCATTTT
TRBJ2-1 many TRBD1 TRBV20-1 CSAGRTGVPYNEQFF TGCAGTGCTGGGCGGACAGGGGTGCCCTACAATGAGCAGTTCTTC
TRBJ2-4 many NA TRBV11-2 CASSLESKNIQYF TGTGCCAGCAGCTTAGAGTCTAAAAACATTCAGTACTTC
TRBJ2-2 few NA TRBV5-1 CASSRGSGTTGELFF TGCGCCAGCAGCCGAGGGTCAGGGACCACCGGGGAGCTGTTTTTT
TRBJ1-1 few NA TRBV29-1 CSVSGIGTTNTEAFF TGCAGCGTTTCTGGAATCGGGACAACGAACACTGAAGCTTTCTTT